This is a list of T cell receptor beta chains from one sample in a study of regulatory T cells in long-lasting Graves disease. MiXCR, run by TCRdb on the multiplex PCR reads, gives a single entry per CDR3 protein. The repertoire holds about 360,000 distinct CDR3 sequences, with about a sixth as singletons. These same records also appear under a second study, on T cells in Graves' hyperthyroidism and ophthalmopathy.

Material: peripheral blood mononuclear cells (PBMCs), obtained at new diagnosis, from a patient treated with antithyroid drugs. The receptors come from a young woman with Graves disease. CDR3s leave out the opening cysteine and the closing phenylalanine or tryptophan. D genes are given only for firm matches.

d_call: NA
j_call: TRBJ1-6
v_call: TRBV28
cdr3_aa: AGGGPRLGSPLH

d_call: TRBD1
j_call: TRBJ2-7
v_call: TRBV6-1
cdr3_aa: ASTRDRTYEQY

d_call: TRBD2
j_call: TRBJ2-3
v_call: TRBV6-2/TRBV6-3
cdr3_aa: ASSYAGGPVDTQY

d_call: NA
j_call: TRBJ1-5
v_call: TRBV20-1
cdr3_aa: SARPPGRGYQPQH

d_call: NA
j_call: TRBJ2-1
v_call: TRBV7-3
cdr3_aa: ASSPYGASLNEQF

d_call: NA
j_call: TRBJ2-2
v_call: TRBV24-1
cdr3_aa: ATSDRHGYANTGELF

d_call: NA
j_call: TRBJ1-2
v_call: TRBV2
cdr3_aa: ASRQGYGYT

d_call: NA
j_call: TRBJ1-1
v_call: TRBV6-5
cdr3_aa: ASSYVGTEAF

d_call: TRBD2
j_call: TRBJ2-3
v_call: TRBV2
cdr3_aa: ASRTTSGTTSTDTQY

d_call: NA
j_call: TRBJ2-7
v_call: TRBV28
cdr3_aa: ASSSGTWLYEQY

d_call: NA
j_call: TRBJ1-4
v_call: TRBV3-1
cdr3_aa: ASSRSRDTNEKLF

d_call: NA
j_call: TRBJ2-1
v_call: TRBV27
cdr3_aa: ASAGPGAGIYNEQF

d_call: NA
j_call: TRBJ2-3
v_call: TRBV5-1
cdr3_aa: ASSPGRGSSTDTQY